The 27 T cell receptor beta chains below were found in one sample sequenced in a study of glioma-infiltrating T cells. Amplification of TCR alpha and beta CDR3 regions from RNA used iRepertoire nested multiplex PCR. TCRdb ran MiXCR on the multiplex PCR reads and lists one entry per CDR3 protein. This sample carries roughly 200,000 distinct CDR3 sequences, more than 30% of them seen once, and the ten largest clones take 20% to 25%. Sequenced: glioma tissue, nonneoplastic brain tissue, or PBMCs (not recorded which). The source of these receptors is a human donor with low-grade glioma or glioblastoma, undergoing nonglioma brain surgery, or in good health (not recorded which).

This clonotype was detected ten times or more. The rearrangement links TRBV14 to TRBJ1-1; 8 positions agree with TRBD1. Germline CDR1 and CDR2: SGHDN and FVKESK. This CDR3 is built from 15 residues. The junction had 9 bases not matched to a gene; V was cut back by 4 bases and J by 5 bases. The CDR3 DNA sequence: TGTGCCAGCAGCCCACGTTGGACAGGGCGGACTGAAGCTTTCTTT. Its protein is CASSPRWTGRTEAFF.

This clonotype has ten or more counts. At one boundary the junction diverges from the germline segment, which might be a read error. This rearrangement joins TRBV5-1 to TRBJ2-3, with 8 bases that match TRBD1. CDR3 length equals 14 residues. Per germline, CDR1 SGHRS and CDR2 YFSETQ. The DNA of the CDR3 is TGTGCCAGCAGCTACGGACAGGGACCAGATACGCAGTATTTT. This sequence encodes CASSYGQGPDTQYF.

The chain combines TRBV7-2 with TRBJ2-5; D gene uncertain. Germline CDR1 SGHTA, CDR2 FQGNSA. Trimming cost V 5 bases and J 4 bases, with 8 bases left between them. This CDR3 region has 12 residues. CDR3 nucleotide sequence: TGTGCCAGCAGCCCCAGTCCAGAGACCCAGTACTTC. Protein product: CASSPSPETQYF.

The chain recombines TRBV6-5 with TRBJ2-7, with D perhaps matching TRBD2 (6 bases). The CDR3 has 15 residues. The V end was cut by 6 bases, the J end by 4 bases, with 19 bases between. Germline CDR1 is MNHEY and CDR2 is SVGAGI. The CDR3 spells CASRSTFGSTYEQYF. The CDR3 region has the DNA TGTGCCAGCAGAAGTACGTTCGGGAGTACGTACGAGCAGTACTTC.

This clonotype was seen ten or more times. The CDR3 DNA reads TGCAGTGCTACGCTCGAGGGGCTGGAAGAGACCCAGTACTTC. It is translated as CSATLEGLEETQYF. The rearrangement uses TRBV20-1 and TRBJ2-5; D may be TRBD1 or TRBD2 (5 bases each). The length of the CDR3 is 14 residues. In germline, CDR1 is DFQATT, CDR2 SNEGSKA (reference sequence). V lost 4 bases to trimming and J lost 3 bases, with 15 bases between them.

This clonotype came up a few times. The rearrangement joins TRBV4-1 to TRBJ2-5, with 7 bases that match TRBD1. The germline V gene has CDR1 MGHRA and CDR2 YSYEKL. Trimming cost V 3 bases and J 1 base; bases outside gene matches: 8. This CDR3 comprises 16 residues. The DNA of the CDR3 is TGCGCCAGCAGCCACGGGACAGAGACATTCCAAGAGACCCAGTACTTC. Translating it yields CASSHGTETFQETQYF.

Ten or more counts support this clonotype. V and J are TRBV5-1 and TRBJ2-1; 12 bases align to TRBD2. The CDR3 loop spans 14 amino acids. Unmatched junction bases numbered 1, after V lost 0 bases and J lost 9 bases. Per the germline V gene, CDR1 is SGHRS and CDR2 is YFSETQ. CDR3 nucleotides: TGCGCCAGCAGCTTGGGACTAGCGGGGGTTGAGCAGTTCTTC. Its protein is CASSLGLAGVEQFF.

This clonotype occurred many times. V usage is TRBV12-5 and J usage is TRBJ1-5; no clear D gene. V gave up 4 bases and J gave up 5 bases, with 12 bases separating them. Germline CDR1 LGHNT, CDR2 FRNRAP. The CDR3 contains 14 residues. CDR3 in amino acids: CASGSNGVHQPQHF. DNA of the CDR3: TGTGCTAGTGGTTCCAACGGTGTTCATCAGCCCCAGCATTTT.

This clonotype was recorded many times. The V call is TRBV20-1, the J call TRBJ2-1, with a weak D call TRBD1 (5 bases). Germline-derived CDR1 and CDR2 are DFQATT and SNEGSKA (reference sequence). The V end was cut by 3 bases, the J end by 3 bases, with 12 bases between. CDR3 size: 14 residues. The CDR3 DNA sequence: TGCAGTGCTAGTAGTCAACAGGTCTACAATGAGCAGTTCTTC. Translating it yields CSASSQQVYNEQFF.

This clonotype was counted many times. The chain joins TRBV7-9 to TRBJ2-3; 9 nucleotides match TRBD1. The CDR3 loop spans 22 amino acids. The germline gives CDR1 SEHNR, CDR2 FQNEAQ (reference sequence). The J segment lost 0 bases and the V segment lost 4 bases, leaving 23 bases of the junction unmatched. The CDR3 DNA reads TGTGCCAGCAGCTCCACGCACGGACAGGGGACATCAAAACCAACTAGCACAGATACGCAGTATTTT. Translation gives CASSSTHGQGTSKPTSTDTQYF.

This clonotype was picked up many times. CDR3 sequence: CASSLGTAKNIQYF. In DNA, the CDR3 is TGTGCCAGCAGCCTCGGGACCGCCAAAAACATTCAGTACTTC. The chain is built from TRBV6-1 and TRBJ2-4; either TRBD1 or TRBD2 may supply D (5 bases each). Between the trimmed V and J ends, which lost 6 bases and 1 base, there was a span of 10 bases. The CDR3 consists of 14 residues. Germline V gives CDR1 MNHNS, CDR2 SASEGT.

This clonotype was found many times. The gene calls are TRBV18 and TRBJ1-5, with D unresolved. V gave up 4 bases and J gave up 3 bases, with 13 bases separating them. The CDR3 totals 15 residues. Germline V lookup: CDR1 KGHSH, CDR2 LQKENI. CDR3 amino acids: CASSLAGFVNQPQHF. The DNA for the CDR3 is TGTGCCAGCTCACTTGCGGGGTTCGTCAATCAGCCCCAGCATTTT.

With respect to this clonotype: Likely a read error: the CDR3 ends without its conserved phenylalanine or tryptophan. V is TRBV20-1 and J is TRBJ2-1, with TRBD2 identical over 8 bases. Trimming at V came to 2 bases and at J to 4 bases, leaving 7 bases not matched to a gene. Germline V lookup: CDR1 DFQATT, CDR2 SNEGSKA (reference sequence). This CDR3 has 15 amino acids. The CDR3 region has the DNA TGCAGTGCTAGACCCAGCGGGAGACTATACAATGAGCAGTTCTTG. Its translation: CSARPSGRLYNEQFL.

As concerns this clonotype: The junction differs from germline at one of its ends, possibly a read error. V and J are TRBV12-3 or TRBV12-4 and TRBJ1-5, with 8 bases identical to TRBD1. This CDR3 is 17 amino acids long. The CDR3 DNA is TGTGCCAACAGTTTAGCCCCAGGGGGCGGGAGCAATCAGCCCCAGCATTTT. Translated: CANSLAPGGGSNQPQHF.

Turning to this clonotype: Given a much more abundant clone one base away, this may be a read error. The chain joins TRBV5-4 to TRBJ1-2; TRBD1 might be the D (6 bases). From germline, CDR1 is SGHNT and CDR2 YYREEE (reference sequence). The CDR3 extends over 15 amino acids. The CDR3 region has the DNA TGTGCCAGCAGCTTGAAGGGGGGGATTAACTATGGCGACACCTTC. As protein: CASSLKGGINYGDTF.

As regards this clonotype: It may be a read error: a sequence one base away is much more abundant. The V and J genes are TRBV4-1 and TRBJ2-2; D is undetermined. Germline V gene data show CDR1 as MGHRA and CDR2 as YSYEKL. V was pared by 8 bases and J by 6 bases, with 16 bases between. The CDR3 contains 14 residues. The CDR3 reads CASEPVVVAGELFF. The DNA for the CDR3 is TGCGCCAGCGAGCCGGTCGTAGTGGCCGGGGAGCTGTTTTTT.

The CDR3 is CASSLGQGTNTEAFF. In DNA form, the CDR3 reads TGTGCCAGCAGCTTAGGACAGGGGACGAACACTGAAGCTTTCTTT. The chain combines TRBV7-2 with TRBJ1-1; 8 bases agree with TRBD1. V lost 1 base, J lost 1 base, and 2 bases stayed unmatched. The CDR3 is 15 residues long. Germline CDR1 SGHTA, CDR2 FQGNSA.

This clonotype was picked up many times. The V and J genes are TRBV20-1 and TRBJ2-5; 11 nucleotides align to TRBD2. With 0 bases clipped from V and 7 bases from J, the junction kept 7 bases outside the gene matches. Looked up from germline, CDR1 is DFQATT and CDR2 is SNEGSKA (reference sequence). This CDR3 has 15 amino acids. The CDR3 bases are TGCAGTGCTAGAGAACTAGCGGGAGAGGTACGGACCCAGTACTTC. The encoded protein is CSARELAGEVRTQYF.

A remark on this clonotype: This could be a read error, since a much larger clone is one nucleotide away. The chain combines TRBV7-3 with TRBJ2-1, with a weak D call TRBD1 (5 bases). Germline V gene lookup returns CDR1 SGHTA and CDR2 FQGTGA. The length of the CDR3 is 12 residues. V lost 2 bases and J 6 bases, leaving 5 bases between the germline ends. CDR3 in amino acids: CASSLGANEQFF. DNA of the CDR3: TGTGCCAGCAGCTTAGGGGCCAATGAGCAGTTCTTC.

In the case of this clonotype: A read error is likely, as this CDR3 ends without the conserved phenylalanine or tryptophan. CDR3: CASSLNSRETQYS. CDR3 bases: TGTGCCAGCAGCTTAAACTCCAGGGAGACCCAGTACTCC. The chain employs TRBV7-3 and TRBJ2-5; D remains unclear. Germline loops: CDR1 SGHTA, CDR2 FQGTGA. V lost 1 base and J lost 5, with 8 bases in between. The CDR3 is made up of 13 amino acids.

The chain joins TRBV20-1 to TRBJ2-5; 9 bases align to TRBD1. V was pared by 4 bases and J by 7 bases, with 7 bases of the junction left unmatched. The CDR3 has 13 amino acids. Per the germline V gene, CDR1 is DFQATT and CDR2 is SNEGSKA (reference sequence). DNA of the CDR3: TGCAGTGCTATCGGACAGGGGATGGGGACCCAGTACTTC. Translated, it gives CSAIGQGMGTQYF.

The chain carries TRBV29-1 and TRBJ1-1; D is possibly TRBD1 (5 bases). CDR3 size: 14 residues. Germline CDR1 SQVTM, CDR2 ANQGSEA. V lost 5 bases, J lost 11 bases, and 24 bases lay in between. The CDR3 DNA follows: TGCAGCGTTAAAGGGGTAGGGTCGGCGAGTGAGGCTTTCTTT. This sequence encodes CSVKGVGSASEAFF.

Many counts were recorded for this clonotype. The chain employs TRBV12-3 or TRBV12-4 and TRBJ1-2; the D is unclear. The ends were cut back, 6 bases at V and 6 bases at J, with 8 bases in the middle. The CDR3 consists of 11 residues. CDR3 loop: CASSHDNGYTF. CDR3 bases: TGTGCCAGCAGCCATGACAATGGCTACACCTTC.

This clonotype was observed at least ten times. The chain carries TRBV6-1 and TRBJ2-3; 14 nucleotides align to TRBD2. The CDR3 is made up of 16 amino acids. Per the germline V gene, CDR1 is MNHNS and CDR2 is SASEGT. V gave up 7 bases and J gave up 8 bases; unmatched junction bases: 11. The CDR3 spells CASTRDGTSGSSTQYF. CDR3 nucleotides: TGTGCCAGCACAAGGGACGGGACTAGCGGGAGTTCTACGCAGTATTTT.

At least ten counts were recorded for this clonotype. V and J are TRBV29-1 and TRBJ2-7, with D uncertain. Trimming pared 4 bases from V and 7 bases from J, leaving 11 bases between. The length of the CDR3 is 11 residues. Germline V CDR1 and CDR2: SQVTM, ANQGSEA. The CDR3 DNA reads as TGCAGCGTTGGGACCTTTGGGGAGCAGTACTTC. Encoded protein: CSVGTFGEQYF.

Points on this clonotype: This sequence may be a read error, since a much larger clone differs from it by one base. The chain couples TRBV4-1 to TRBJ2-7; D is perhaps TRBD1 (5 bases). V lost 1 base and J 6 bases, leaving 13 bases between the germline ends. This CDR3 comprises 14 residues. The V gene's germline CDR1 is MGHRA and CDR2 YSYEKL. The CDR3 loop reads CASSQGTRRIEQYF. In DNA, the CDR3 is TGCGCCAGCAGCCAAGGGACAAGGCGAATCGAGCAGTACTTC.

In the case of this clonotype: A much larger clone lies one base from this, so it may be a read error. This rearrangement joins TRBV5-1 to TRBJ2-1, with D perhaps TRBD1 or TRBD2 (5 bases each). V lost 2 bases to trimming and J lost 10 bases, with 16 bases between them. This CDR3 spans 14 amino acids. Per the germline V gene, CDR1 is SGHRS and CDR2 is YFSETQ. The CDR3 DNA reads TGCGCCAGCAGCTTTGAGGGCCAGGGTAAAGAGCAGTTCTTC. Its translation is CASSFEGQGKEQFF.